A single TCR beta chain is shown here with its context. Its recognized antigen is unknown. No much larger clone exists at a distance of one base, and base qualities are not known. Library construction relied on the immunoSEQ multiplex PCR assay. For the multiplex PCR, a mixture combining 60 forward primers for TCR Vbeta segments and 13 reverse primers for TCR Jbeta segments was used. The CDR3 region of rearranged TCR beta genes was amplified from genomic DNA with a multiplex PCR assay. The Illumina HiSeq System was used to sequence the amplified TCR beta libraries as 87-base-pair reads. From the authors' description of their analysis: In a later analysis, some 80 million unique TCR beta chains were counted across the approximately 640 repertoires, and approximately 11 million of these chains were shared by at least two donors. To remove PCR and sequencing errors, raw reads were error-corrected and collapsed into unique sequences using a nearest-neighbor algorithm that merged closely related sequences. Alignment of CDR3 sequences to IMGT reference sequences was used to assign V, D and J gene segments. Each retained sequence needed at least a six-nucleotide match to both a V gene segment and a J gene segment. A rearrangement was called productive if the CDR3 had no stop codons and remained in frame with V and J, and every other rearrangement was called non-productive. CDR3 was defined by IMGT convention, running from the second conserved V-encoded cysteine to the conserved J-encoded phenylalanine. Sequences without an unambiguous match to a single V gene segment were excluded from the earlier analysis of almost 600 of the donors. In an earlier analysis of 450 to 750 of the donors, a V segment was called functional when productive rearrangements were above 56.7%, and segregating when the standard deviation between donors exceeded 5%. A statistical classification framework was built for diagnosing cytomegalovirus status from the catalog of TCR beta chain sequences. A later analysis assigned V and J genes by comparing TCR nucleotide sequences with IMGT/GENE-DB human TR gene sequences. Using the TCRdist pipeline, a later analysis assigned CDR3 sequences along with most-parsimonious VDJ recombination scenarios. In a later analysis, each TCR beta chain was defined by its CDR3 amino acid sequence together with its V-gene family, and reads lacking a unique V-gene family were excluded. As a way to deal with suspected cross-contamination and a sequencing artifact, a later analysis dropped 500 to 700 nucleotide sequences that were highly shared and had low generation probability. In a later analysis, a clonal expansion index for each public chain was calculated from normalized within-repertoire ranks of inferred template counts. In a later analysis, generation probabilities were computed with a VDJ recombination model fitted to out-of-frame rearrangements, and the resulting probabilities were checked against IGoR. In a later analysis, TCR-TCR, TCR-HLA and TCR-CMV co-occurrence was scored with hypergeometric tests, and a repertoire-size bias correction was applied to TCR pairs. A later analysis estimated false discovery rates by permuting HLA or CMV assignments 20 times. A later analysis grouped co-occurring TCRs with DBSCAN, adding TCRdist sequence similarity when clustering within HLA-allele-positive subsets. Repertoires with fewer than 30,000 or more than 120,000 public chains were left out of co-occurrence clustering, as were five repertoires with anomalous nucleotide sharing. The table comes from immuneACCESS by way of TCRdb, which keeps in-frame sequences with V and J called. Part of the clones is missing from these tables; in studies checked, under half for an unresolved V gene and the rest for unknown reasons. The V and J calls and clone size were taken over from that table, and D and trimming were inferred from the DNA. The sample table lists under 150,000 clones, roughly 71% of them with a count of one. The top ten hold about 1.5% of the sample.

In total, 500 to 700 healthy bone marrow donors made up the cohort. At the time of sampling, every cohort member was nominally healthy, though immune exposures that went unrecorded were likely present. The donor was CMV seronegative and was included in the group of 352 seronegative cohort members. A peripheral blood sample was provided by each donor, and peripheral blood mononuclear cells were used for TCR beta sequencing. The Qiagen DNeasy Blood Extraction Kit was used to extract genomic DNA from the blood cell samples. CDR1 and CDR2 were assigned from the germline V gene as SGHTA and FQGNSA. The CDR3 numbers 13 residues from cysteine through phenylalanine. The retained sequence is limited to the CDR3, 39 bases, with the frame set at the first base. The junction shows trimming of 4 bases on V and 6 bases on J, plus 12 bases between the germline ends. The sample comes from a study of cytomegalovirus exposure and HLA in healthy donors (dated by TCRdb to between 2016 and 2019). Study-level background: An earlier analysis of about 560 of the donors reported about 300 Gb of sequence data and 95 million to 140 million unique TCR beta sequences obtained from about 179 million T cells. On average, 235,054 unique TCR beta nucleotide sequences were sequenced per donor among some 430 genotyped donors of the cohort, with around 19% of those sequences being non-productive. HLA typing covered class I and class II loci at four-digit resolution. Roughly 300 gigabases of sequencing data and approximately 85 million unique TCR sequences were included in an early release covering 500 to 750 HLA-typed donors. A separate validation cohort of 100 to 150 different subjects was used in addition to the roughly 640-subject first cohort. To decide whether each TCR beta V gene segment behaved as functional or pseudogenic, an earlier analysis of approximately 590 of the donors relied on high-throughput TCR beta sequencing. The later analysis used no new phenotypic data to find candidate immune exposures, relying instead on TCR beta sequences and their occurrence across donors. A later genetic analysis used genome-wide SNP genotypes for about three fifths of the 666 donors, treating that subset as a discovery cohort. The number of donors typed differed by locus, with roughly 620-630 for A, B, C, DRB1 and DQB1, roughly 520 for DQA1, 600 to 610 for DPA1, and around 430 for DPB1. Among the roughly 370 genotyped donors, around 81% belonged to the genetic ancestry cluster associated with self-reported Caucasian donors. About 5 DR-DQ haplotypes were handled as single units for association and clustering, since linkage in the cohort was strong. To predict cytomegalovirus infection status, the study brought together high-throughput TCR immunosequencing, statistical association of individual TCRs with disease status, and machine learning. The study aimed to test whether signatures of past pathogen exposure could be identified by cataloging public T cell receptors. Using immunosequencing, the study profiled T cell repertoires from 666 subjects and related those repertoires to cytomegalovirus serostatus. A later analysis re-analyzed previously published TCR beta repertoires from about 600 donors and added high-resolution HLA genotyping to study TCR occurrence patterns. Every repertoire in the discovery cohort had been generated on one and the same sequencing platform. Donor age, sex, ethnicity and CMV serostatus were collected together with the repertoire data. Results and caveats for the whole study, not just this receptor: According to the authors, the approach could potentially be generalized to other disease states and immunological phenotypes. Three of the identified cytomegalovirus-associated TCR beta chains were confirmed in vitro to be specific for cytomegalovirus antigens. CMV serostatus was the only immune exposure information available for the cohort. According to a later analysis, most CMV-associated TCR beta chains appeared to be HLA-restricted, and the HLA associations seemed to be driven largely by CMV exposure. Correlated functional status among segregating V segments might be attributable to linkage disequilibrium, but an unknown experimental factor could not be ruled out. Specific HLA alleles were associated with more than 15,000 TCR beta sequences at a false discovery rate of 0.05 in a later analysis. A later genetic analysis reported fewer N-insertions in productive TCRs among donors in an Asian-associated ancestry cluster than the approximately 700-donor mean. In an earlier analysis of under 600 of the donors, most TCR beta V segments were observed in productive rearrangements about 90% or about 30% of the time, broadly matching IMGT annotations. A further reported finding was that TCR beta sequences accurately predicted the HLA-A and HLA-B alleles for most subjects in the first cohort. Sequencing depth was assumed to be roughly uniform across donors in the presence/absence analyses, though that assumption may not hold. Several of the top co-occurrence clusters appeared to be linked to parvovirus B19, influenza, CMV and Epstein-Barr virus, according to a later analysis. In a later analysis, TCR association rates were found to vary across HLA loci, with the most associated TCRs seen for DRB1 alleles and the fewest for HLA-C alleles. The study gave a list of some 150 TCR beta chains associated with cytomegalovirus. A cluster of highly shared sequence variants was judged likely to represent a technical artifact of the sequencing pipeline. In a later analysis, HLA-associated TCR beta chains were found to be more clonally expanded and to have lower generation probabilities than equally common non-associated chains. Because HLA typing was missing for some donors at each locus, association tests included only the typed subset. Most TCR sequences were observed very rarely across donors, whereas some public TCRs were present in many individuals. The 87-base-pair reads could not distinguish some IMGT-functional V segments, including TRBV6-2 and TRBV6-3, so those segments were excluded. Only TCR beta chains were sequenced in this cohort, and the absence of alpha or paired-chain data limited detectable features. Strong co-occurrence of HLA alleles, especially DR and DQ, made assigning TCR associations to individual alleles difficult. Approximately 16 rarely observed V segments, including chromosome 9 orphons, were excluded from the earlier analysis of about 600 of the donors because counts were too low. An association between a missense DCLRE1C variant and V-gene and J-gene trimming of TCR beta chains was found in a later genetic analysis and replicated in an independent cohort. The classifier was reported to diagnose cytomegalovirus status with high specificity and sensitivity in both the original and validation cohorts.

This clonotype originated in a woman between 40 and 50 years old in good health and CMV-seronegative. Sequencing was done on a sample of PBMCs. In this chain, TRBV7-2 is recombined with TRBJ1-1; possibly the D gene is TRBD1, per 6 matching bases. The bases are TGTGCCAGCAGCTCCCGACAGGCCCCTGAAGCTTTCTTT. The translation is CASSSRQAPEAFF.